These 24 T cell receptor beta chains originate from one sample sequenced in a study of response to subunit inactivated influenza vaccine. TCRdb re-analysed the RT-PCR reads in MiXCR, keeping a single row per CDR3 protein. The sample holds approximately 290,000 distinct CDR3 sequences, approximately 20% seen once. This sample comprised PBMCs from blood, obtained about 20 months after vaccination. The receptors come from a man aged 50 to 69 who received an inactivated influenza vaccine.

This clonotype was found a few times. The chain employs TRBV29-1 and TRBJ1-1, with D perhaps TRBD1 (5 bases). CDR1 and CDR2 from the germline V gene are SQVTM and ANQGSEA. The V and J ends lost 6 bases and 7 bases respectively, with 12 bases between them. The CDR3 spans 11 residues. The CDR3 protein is CSVAGWGEAFF. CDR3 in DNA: TGCAGCGTGGCAGGGTGGGGTGAAGCTTTCTTT.

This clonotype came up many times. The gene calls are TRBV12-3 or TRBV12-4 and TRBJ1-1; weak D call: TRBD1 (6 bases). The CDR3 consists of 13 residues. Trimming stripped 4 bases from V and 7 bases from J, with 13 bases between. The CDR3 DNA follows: TGTGCCAGCAGTTACCGTAAGGACAGTGAAGCTTTCTTT. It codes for CASSYRKDSEAFF.

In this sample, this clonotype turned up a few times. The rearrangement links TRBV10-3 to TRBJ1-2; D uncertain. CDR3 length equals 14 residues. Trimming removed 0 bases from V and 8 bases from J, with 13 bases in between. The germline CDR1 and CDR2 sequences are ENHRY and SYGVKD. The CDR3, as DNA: TGTGCCATCAGTGAGTCGGGTCAGAATAACGGCTACACCTTC. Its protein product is CAISESGQNNGYTF.

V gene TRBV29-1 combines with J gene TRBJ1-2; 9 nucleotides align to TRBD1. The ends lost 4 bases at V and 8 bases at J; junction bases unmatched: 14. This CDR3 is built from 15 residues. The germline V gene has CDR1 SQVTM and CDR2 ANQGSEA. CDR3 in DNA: TGCAGCGTTGCCCCGGGACAGGGCCTGTCGGAGGGCTACACCTTC. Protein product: CSVAPGQGLSEGYTF. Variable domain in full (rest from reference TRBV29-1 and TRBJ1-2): SAVISQKPSRDICQRGTSLTIQCQVDSQVTMMFWYRQQPGQSLTLIATANQGSEATYESGFVIDKFPISRPNLTFSTLTVSNMSPEDSSIYLCSVAPGQGLSEGYTFGSGTRLTVV.

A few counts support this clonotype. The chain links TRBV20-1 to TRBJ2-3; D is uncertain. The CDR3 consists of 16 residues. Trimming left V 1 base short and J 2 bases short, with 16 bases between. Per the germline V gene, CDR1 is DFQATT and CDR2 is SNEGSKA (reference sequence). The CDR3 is CSARVVLPTLTDTQYF. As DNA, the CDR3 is TGCAGTGCTAGAGTGGTACTACCAACCCTCACAGATACGCAGTATTTT.

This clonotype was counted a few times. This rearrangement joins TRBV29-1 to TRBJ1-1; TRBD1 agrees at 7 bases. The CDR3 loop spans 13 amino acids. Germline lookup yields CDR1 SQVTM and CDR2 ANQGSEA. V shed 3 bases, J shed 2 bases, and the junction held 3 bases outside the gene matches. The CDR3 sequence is CSVEGQSNTEAFF. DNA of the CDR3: TGCAGCGTTGAGGGACAGTCTAACACTGAAGCTTTCTTT.

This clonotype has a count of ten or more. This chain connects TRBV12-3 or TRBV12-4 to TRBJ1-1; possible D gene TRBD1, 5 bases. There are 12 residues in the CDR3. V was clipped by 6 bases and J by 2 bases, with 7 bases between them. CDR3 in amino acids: CASRRGNTEAFF. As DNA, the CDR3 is TGTGCCAGCAGAAGGGGAAACACTGAAGCTTTCTTT.

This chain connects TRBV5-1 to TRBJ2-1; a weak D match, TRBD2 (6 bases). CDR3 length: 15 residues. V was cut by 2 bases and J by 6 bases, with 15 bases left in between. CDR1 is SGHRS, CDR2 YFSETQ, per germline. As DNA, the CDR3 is TGCGCCAGCAGCTTATCCGGGAGCAGCTTCAATGAGCAGTTCTTC. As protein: CASSLSGSSFNEQFF.

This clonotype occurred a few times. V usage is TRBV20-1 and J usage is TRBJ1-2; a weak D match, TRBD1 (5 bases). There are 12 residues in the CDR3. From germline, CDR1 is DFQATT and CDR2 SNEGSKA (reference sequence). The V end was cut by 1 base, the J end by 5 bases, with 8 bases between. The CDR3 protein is CSARVGGYGYTF. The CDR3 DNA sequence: TGCAGTGCTAGAGTCGGGGGATATGGCTACACCTTC.

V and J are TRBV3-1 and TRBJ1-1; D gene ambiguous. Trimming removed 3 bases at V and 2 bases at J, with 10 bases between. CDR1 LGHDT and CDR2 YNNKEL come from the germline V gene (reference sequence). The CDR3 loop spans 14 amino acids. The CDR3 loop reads CASSQATLNTEAFF. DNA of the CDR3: TGTGCCAGCAGCCAGGCCACACTTAACACTGAAGCTTTCTTT. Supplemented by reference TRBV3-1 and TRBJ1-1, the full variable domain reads DTAVSQTPKYLVTQMGNDKSIKCEQNLGHDTMYWYKQDSKKFLKIMFSYNNKELIINETVPNRFSPKSPDKAHLNLHINSLELGDSAVYFCASSQATLNTEAFFGQGTRLTVV.

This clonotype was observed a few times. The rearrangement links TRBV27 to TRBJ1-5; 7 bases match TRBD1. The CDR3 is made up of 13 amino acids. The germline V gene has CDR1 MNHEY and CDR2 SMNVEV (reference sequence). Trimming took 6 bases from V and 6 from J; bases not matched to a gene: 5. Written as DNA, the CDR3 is TGTGCCAGCAGCACACAGGGGCTTCAGCCCCAGCATTTT. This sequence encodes CASSTQGLQPQHF.

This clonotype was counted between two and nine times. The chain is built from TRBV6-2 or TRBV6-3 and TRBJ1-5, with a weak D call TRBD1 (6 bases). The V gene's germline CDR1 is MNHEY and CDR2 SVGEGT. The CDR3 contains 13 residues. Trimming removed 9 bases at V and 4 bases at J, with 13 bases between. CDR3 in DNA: TGTGCCAGTGGGGGCTCCCGGAATCAGCCCCAGCATTTT. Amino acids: CASGGSRNQPQHF.

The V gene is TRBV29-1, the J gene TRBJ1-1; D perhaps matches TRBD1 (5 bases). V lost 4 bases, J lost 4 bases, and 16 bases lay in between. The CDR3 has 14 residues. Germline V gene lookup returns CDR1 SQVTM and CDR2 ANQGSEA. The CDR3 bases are TGCAGCGTTGCTGTACGGGGCCGGGGCACTGAAGCTTTCTTT. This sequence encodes CSVAVRGRGTEAFF.

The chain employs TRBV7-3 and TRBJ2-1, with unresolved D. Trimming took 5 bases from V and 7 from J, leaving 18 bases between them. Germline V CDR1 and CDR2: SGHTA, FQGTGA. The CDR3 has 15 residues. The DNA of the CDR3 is TGTGCCAGCAGCATTTCCCGCGACTGGGGTAATGAGCAGTTCTTC. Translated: CASSISRDWGNEQFF.

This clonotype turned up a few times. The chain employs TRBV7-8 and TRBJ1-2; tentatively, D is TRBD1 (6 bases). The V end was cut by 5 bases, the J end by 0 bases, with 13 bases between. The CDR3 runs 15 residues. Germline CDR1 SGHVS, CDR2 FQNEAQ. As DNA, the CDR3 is TGTGCCAGCAGCCCGAGGGGGGGCTCTAACTATGGCTACACCTTC. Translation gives CASSPRGGSNYGYTF.

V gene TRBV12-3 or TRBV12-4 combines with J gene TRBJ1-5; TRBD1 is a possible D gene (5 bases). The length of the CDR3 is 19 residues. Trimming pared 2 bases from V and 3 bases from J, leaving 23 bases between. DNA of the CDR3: TGTGCCAGCAGTTTAACGGGGCCGACACTCCTTAATTACAATCAGCCCCAGCATTTT. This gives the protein CASSLTGPTLLNYNQPQHF.

In DNA, the CDR3 is TGTGCCAGCAGTCGCGAGGAGAGGGGCCACACCTTC. As protein: CASSREERGHTF. The V gene is TRBV2, the J gene TRBJ1-2; D may be TRBD1 (5 bases). The V and J ends lost 5 bases and 12 bases respectively, with 16 bases between them. Germline values: CDR1 SNHLY, CDR2 FYNNEI. The CDR3 extends over 12 amino acids.

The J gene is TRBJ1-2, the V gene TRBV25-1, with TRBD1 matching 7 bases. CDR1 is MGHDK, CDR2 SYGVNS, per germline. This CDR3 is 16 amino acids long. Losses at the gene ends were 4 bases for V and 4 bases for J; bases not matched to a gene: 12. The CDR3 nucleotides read TGTGCCAGCAGTGGGCTTAAGACAGGGAGCGTCTATGGCTACACCTTC. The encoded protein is CASSGLKTGSVYGYTF.

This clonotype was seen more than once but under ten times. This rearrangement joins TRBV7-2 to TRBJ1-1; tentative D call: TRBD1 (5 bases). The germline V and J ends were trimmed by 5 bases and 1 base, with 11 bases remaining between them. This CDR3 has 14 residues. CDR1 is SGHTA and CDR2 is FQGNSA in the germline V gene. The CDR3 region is CASSPTAKNTEAFF. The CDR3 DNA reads TGTGCCAGCAGCCCGACAGCCAAGAACACTGAAGCTTTCTTT. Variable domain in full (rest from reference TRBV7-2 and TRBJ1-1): GAGVSQSPSNKVTEKGKDVELRCDPISGHTALYWYRQSLGQGLEFLIYFQGNSAPDKSGLPSDRFSAERTGGSVSTLTIQRTQQEDSAVYLCASSPTAKNTEAFFGQGTRLTVV.

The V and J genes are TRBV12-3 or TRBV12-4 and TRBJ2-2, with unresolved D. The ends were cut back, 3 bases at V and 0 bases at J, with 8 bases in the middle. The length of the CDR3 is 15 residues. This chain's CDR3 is CASSFHSANTGELFF. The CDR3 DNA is TGTGCCAGCAGTTTCCACAGCGCGAACACCGGGGAGCTGTTTTTT.

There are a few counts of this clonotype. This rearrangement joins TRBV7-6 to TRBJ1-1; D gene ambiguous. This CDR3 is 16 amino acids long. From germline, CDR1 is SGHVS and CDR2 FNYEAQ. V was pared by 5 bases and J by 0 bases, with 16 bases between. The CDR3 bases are TGTGCCAGCAGCCCTAAACCGGAGGCTGTGAACACTGAAGCTTTCTTT. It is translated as CASSPKPEAVNTEAFF.

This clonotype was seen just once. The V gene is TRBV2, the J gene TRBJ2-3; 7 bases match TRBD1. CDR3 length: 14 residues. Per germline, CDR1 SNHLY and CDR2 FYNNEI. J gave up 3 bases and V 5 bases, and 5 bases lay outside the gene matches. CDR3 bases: TGTGCCAGCAGTTCCTTACAGGGGACAGATACGCAGTATTTT. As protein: CASSSLQGTDTQYF.

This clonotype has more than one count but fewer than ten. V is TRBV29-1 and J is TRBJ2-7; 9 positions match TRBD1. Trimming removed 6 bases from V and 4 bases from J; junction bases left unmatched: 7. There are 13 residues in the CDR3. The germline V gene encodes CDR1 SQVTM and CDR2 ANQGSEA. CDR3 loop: CSVGTGPKYEQYF. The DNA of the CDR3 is TGCAGCGTGGGGACAGGGCCGAAATACGAGCAGTACTTC.

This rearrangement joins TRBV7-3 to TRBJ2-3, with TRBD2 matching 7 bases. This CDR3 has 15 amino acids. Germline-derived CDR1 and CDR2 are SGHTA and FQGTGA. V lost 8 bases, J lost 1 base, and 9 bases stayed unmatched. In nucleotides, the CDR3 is TGTGCCAGCTCCCGGGCGGGAGTAGGCACAGATACGCAGTATTTT. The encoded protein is CASSRAGVGTDTQYF.